The subject of this entry is one T cell receptor (beta chain). This clone was seen only once. The antigen it recognizes is unknown. Within one base of it there is no much larger clone, and no base qualities were kept. Healthy HIV-negative adults with no recently reported acute infections or vaccinations were included as donors. Every donor was a Caucasian adult residing in Nashville, Tennessee, USA. CD4+ T cells were enriched through magnetic negative selection, after which naive cells were positively selected on CD45RA and the remaining negative fraction served as the memory subset. Blood was collected by leukapheresis, and PBMCs were isolated by Ficoll-Histopaque density gradient centrifugation and then cryopreserved in liquid nitrogen vapor phase. Purity and quantity of every magnetically sorted T cell population were checked by analytical flow cytometry. From each sorted fraction, genomic DNA was isolated and quantified by UV absorbance on a Nanodrop 2000c.

As encoded in the germline V gene, CDR1 is SGHDT while CDR2 is YYEEEE. Trimming at the junction amounts to 3 bases on V and 0 bases on J, and the germline ends lie 18 bases apart. CDR3 length: 18 amino acids, cysteine to phenylalanine. Only the CDR3 region is kept as DNA, spanning 54 bases read in frame from base 1. The data were obtained in a study of shared clonotypes between healthy human individuals (dated by TCRdb to between 2020 and 2021). For the wider study: A few men and a couple of women, aged 18 to 49 years, made up the cohort. For each donor, CD4 naive and CD4 memory were each given three plates, CD8 naive was given two plates, and CD8 memory was given one plate. The study deeply sequenced blood TCR repertoires of five healthy adults to estimate repertoire size and the extent of clonotype sharing between individuals. Libraries were prepared and TCR repertoires were sequenced by different laboratories using diverse techniques, in order to increase sequencing depth and limit assay-specific biases. Leukapheresis yielded between about 0.8 and 9.5 billion PBMCs per donor. Study-wide findings and limitations: Across a handful of donors, about 4.5% of naive CD4, approximately 3.6% of naive CD8, about 2.3% of memory CD4, and roughly 0.41% of memory CD8 clonotypes were shared. Because the study included a small number of donors, the genetic and exposure-history diversity represented was limited. Estimated clonotype richness was generally larger for naive than for memory subsets. Even with the large sequencing depth, rarefaction of the sorted-subset datasets indicated that sequencing was incomplete. Only blood was sampled, and tissue TCR repertoires likely differ from those in blood. Based on pairwise subsampling, the degree of clonotype sharing among donors was expected to be affected by sequencing depth. Higher generation probabilities were observed for clonotypes shared by all four sorted-subset donors than for non-shared clonotypes.

Using the deep immunoSEQ assay, multiplex PCR amplified TCR CDR3 regions from genomic DNA. Genomic DNA extracted from each cell subset was distributed evenly over all wells of several immunoSEQ 96-well plates, and each plate served as one replicate. For sorted subsets, approximately 190 ng of genomic DNA, equivalent to some 33,000 T cell genomes, went into each replicate PCR. Purified libraries were measured with a Qubit 3.0 fluorometer, size-checked on a Bioanalyzer 2100, and measured again with the KAPA Library Quantification kit. A separate single-read 150-cycle Illumina NextSeq 550 flow cell was used to sequence each immunoSEQ 96-well plate. The original pipeline was this. Because only junctional sequences without quality scores were contained in the immunoSEQ output, filtering matching that applied to full-length reads could not be performed. Sequences were annotated with PyIR, a Python wrapper for IgBLAST v1.9, and V/J genes and CDR3 were assigned using IMGT germline references. Any read was removed if the V/J assignment was weak (E-value above 1e-6), the CDR3 was missing, or the read contained stop codons, out-of-frame junctions, or ambiguous translated residues. V3J clonotypes were defined as sequences sharing the same inferred V gene, J gene, and CDR3 amino acid sequence. To compute the percentage overlap between repertoires, the number of shared unique clonotypes was divided by the size of the smaller repertoire. Three approaches were used to assess repertoire richness: RTK rarefaction, the Chao1 estimator, and Recon v2.1 estimates of unobserved clonotypes. For all TCRbeta clonotypes obtained by the gDNA method from a few donors, generation probabilities were computed with OLGA. TCRdb stores this immuneACCESS table with in-frame sequences only. Part of the clones is absent; in the studies checked, under half of the shortfall reflects unresolved V genes, and no reason is known for the rest. V and J calls and clone size are as listed in that table; D and trimming were resolved from the DNA. Present in this sample are some 2,000,000 clones, 90% to 96% of which were seen just once. The leading ten clones occupy approximately 0.13% of the sample.

What was sequenced was naive CD4+ T cells sorted from blood. The cell subset or site label of this sample denotes: CD45RA+ positively selected. The TCR originated in a young man in good health. The chain uses TRBV5-6 and TRBJ1-4; a confident D gene designation cannot be given. The DNA sequence is as follows: TGTGCCAGCAGCTCAAAGCCGGGGAAAAAAACAACTAATGAAAAACTGTTTTTT. Its translation reads: CASSSKPGKKTTNEKLFF. Outside the CDR3, residues come from the reference TRBV5-6 and TRBJ1-4 proteins, so the full variable domain is: DAGVTQSPTHLIKTRGQQVTLRCSPKSGHDTVSWYQQALGQGPQFIFQYYEEEERQRGNFPDRFSGHQFPNYSSELNVNALLLGDSALYLCASSSKPGKKTTNEKLFFGSGTQLSVL.